The entry below describes one T cell receptor (beta chain). This sample stems from a study of T cell responses to AZD1222 COVID-19 vaccine. The ends were cut back, 2 bases at V and 4 bases at J, with 6 bases in the middle. The CDR3 has 12 residues. Germline V CDR1 and CDR2: MNHNY, SVGAGI (reference sequence). Using immunoSEQ multiplex PCR, the repertoire was profiled, and TCRdb retains in-frame clones only, with some absent. The sample lists 60,000 to 75,000 clones; around 89% were seen once. The source material was peripheral blood, sampled 28 days after the second AZD1222 dose. This receptor was obtained from an adult who received the AZD1222 COVID-19 vaccine. This rearrangement joins TRBV6-6 to TRBJ2-7; D call uncertain. The CDR3 sequence is CASSYEWYEQYF. DNA for the CDR3: TGTGCCAGCAGTTACGAGTGGTACGAGCAGTACTTC.